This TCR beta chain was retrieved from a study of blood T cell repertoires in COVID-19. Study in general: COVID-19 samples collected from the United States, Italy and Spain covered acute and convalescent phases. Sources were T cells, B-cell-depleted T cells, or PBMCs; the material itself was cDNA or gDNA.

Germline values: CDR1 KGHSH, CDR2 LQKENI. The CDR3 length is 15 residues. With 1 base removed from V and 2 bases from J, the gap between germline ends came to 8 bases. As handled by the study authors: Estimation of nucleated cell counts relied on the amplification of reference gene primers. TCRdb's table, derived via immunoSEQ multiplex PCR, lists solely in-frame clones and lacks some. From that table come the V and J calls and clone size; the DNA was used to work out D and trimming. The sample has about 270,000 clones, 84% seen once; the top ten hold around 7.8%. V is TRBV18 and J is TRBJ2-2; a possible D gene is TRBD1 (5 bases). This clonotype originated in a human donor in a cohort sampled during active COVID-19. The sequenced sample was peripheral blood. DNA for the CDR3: TGTGCCAGCTCACCACTACAGGCTAACACCGGGGAGCTGTTTTTT. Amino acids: CASSPLQANTGELFF.